This TCR beta chain stems from a study of blood T cell repertoires in COVID-19. The overall study: The United States, Italy and Spain supplied acute and convalescent COVID-19 samples. In each case, the material was cDNA or gDNA derived from T cells, B-cell-depleted T cells, or PBMCs.

How the authors handled the data: Nucleated cell number was recorded as an estimate derived from reference gene primer amplification. Sequencing used immunoSEQ multiplex PCR; TCRdb keeps in-frame clones, though not all of them. Clone size and the V and J calls come from that table; the DNA yielded D and trimming. Here the sample spans approximately 57,000 clones, 70% to 90% being singletons. The CDR3 is 18 amino acids. The sequence came from a man in his forties with active COVID-19. Input material: peripheral blood. The chain is built from TRBV21-1 and TRBJ1-4; the DNA was not compared with TRBD1, the D call given in the table. TRBV21-1 is a pseudogene locus. CDR3 sequence (DNA): TGTGCCAGCAGCAAGTCCCCAACGAACAGTGCAACTAATGAAAAACTGTTTTTT. Its translation is CASSKSPTNSATNEKLFF.